The source of this TCR beta chain is a study of resident and recirculating memory T cells in vitiligo. The method was immunoSEQ multiplex PCR; TCRdb's version includes in-frame clones alone and lacks a portion of them. The sample lists 70,000 to 75,000 clones, 90% to 95% occurring once. The CDR3 extends over 15 amino acids. CDR1 and CDR2 from the germline V gene are SGHRS and YFSETQ. Trimming removed 6 bases at V and 7 bases at J, with 19 bases between. Sample: blood. The genes are TRBV5-1 and TRBJ1-4; weak D call: TRBD1 (6 bases). The receptor comes from a male donor with vitiligo. The CDR3 sequence is CASTPGGGWGEKLFF. The CDR3 nucleotides are TGCGCCAGCACCCCCGGGGGGGGCTGGGGTGAAAAACTGTTTTTT.